Below are 4 T cell receptor beta chains sequenced from a single sample in a study of human T cells and chemical hapten exposure. TCRdb re-called the RACE reads with MiXCR, one entry per CDR3 protein. In the table there are tens of thousands of distinct CDR3 sequences, about 11% of which are singletons. Time point specified: pre-sensitization, week 0. Treatment meaning: therapeutic diphenylcyclopropenone sensitization with weekly scalp DPC. This material consisted of whole blood, taken in connection with sensitization to the hapten diphenylcyclopropenone (DPC). The receptors derive from a woman aged 40-49 years with alopecia areata. Some clones in this sample may be carry-over from other donors' samples.

This clonotype was found a few times. V and J are TRBV5-1 and TRBJ2-5; 15 bases match TRBD2. Germline CDR1 SGHRS, CDR2 YFSETQ. The CDR3 is made up of 14 amino acids. J lost 5 bases, V lost 4 bases, and 0 bases had no gene match. The CDR3 coding sequence is TGCGCCAGCAGCGGACTAGCGGGAGGGGAGACCCAGTACTTC. Translation: CASSGLAGGETQYF.

The sample holds many counts of this clonotype. The chain links TRBV7-9 to TRBJ1-1, with D maybe TRBD1 (6 bases). Germline V gives CDR1 SEHNR, CDR2 FQNEAQ (reference sequence). The CDR3 extends over 13 amino acids. The ends were cut back, 10 bases at V and 0 bases at J, with 12 bases in the middle. The CDR3 DNA reads as TGTGCCATCCCGGGACACATGAACACTGAAGCTTTCTTT. This gives the protein CAIPGHMNTEAFF.

This clonotype showed up many times. The genes are TRBV20-1 and TRBJ1-5, with D perhaps TRBD1 (5 bases). Per germline, CDR1 DFQATT and CDR2 SNEGSKA (reference sequence). The CDR3 loop spans 14 amino acids. V dropped 4 bases and J dropped 0 bases, with 10 bases sitting between them. This CDR3 reads CSATQVYSNQPQHF. In nucleotides, the CDR3 is TGCAGTGCTACACAGGTTTATAGCAATCAGCCCCAGCATTTT.

This sequence joins TRBV11-3 and TRBJ2-2, with 8 bases fitting TRBD1. CDR1 and CDR2 (germline): SGHNT, YENEEA. CDR3 length equals 17 residues. After removal of 0 bases from V and 7 bases from J, the junction contained 10 bases not matched to a gene. CDR3: CASSLDPTGVYGGELFF. CDR3 coding DNA: TGTGCCAGCAGCTTAGACCCGACAGGGGTTTATGGCGGGGAGCTGTTTTTT.